The 22 T cell receptor beta chains in this list originate from one sample, sequenced in a study of cytomegalovirus exposure and HLA in healthy donors. Clones were read by immunoSEQ multiplex PCR, and TCRdb kept only the in-frame ones, dropping some. The repertoire has roughly 59,000 clones, almost 95% of them found once; the top ten carry approximately 5.3%. Material for sequencing was PBMCs. These TCRs come from a man aged 18 to 29 in good health and CMV-seropositive.

V is TRBV11-2 and J is TRBJ2-6; a possible D gene is TRBD2 (5 bases). The CDR3 runs 16 residues. Germline V gene data show CDR1 as SGHAT and CDR2 as FQNNGV. Trimming pared 5 bases from V and 7 bases from J, leaving 18 bases between. CDR3 in DNA: TGTGCCAGCAGCATAAAGGGCACACCGGGAGCCAACGTCCTGACTTTC. This translates into CASSIKGTPGANVLTF.

This clone was observed once. The chain employs TRBV27 and TRBJ2-7, with TRBD1 matching over 9 bases. This CDR3 is built from 15 residues. Looked up from germline, CDR1 is MNHEY and CDR2 is SMNVEV (reference sequence). V trimming: 5 bases; J trimming: 5 bases; junction bases outside the gene matches: 10. The CDR3 reads CASSPLQGARNEQYF. As DNA, the CDR3 is TGTGCCAGCAGTCCATTACAGGGGGCTCGGAACGAGCAGTACTTC.

This clone has a single count. This rearrangement joins TRBV28 to TRBJ1-1, with TRBD1 identical over 7 bases. Germline CDR1 MDHEN, CDR2 SYDVKM. The junction had 3 bases not matched to a gene; V was cut back by 2 bases and J by 3 bases. The CDR3 totals 14 residues. The CDR3 loop reads CASSLKGGHTEAFF. The DNA of the CDR3 is TGTGCCAGCAGTTTAAAAGGGGGCCACACTGAAGCTTTCTTT.

This sequence joins TRBV28 and TRBJ1-3, with 9 bases matching TRBD1. V shed 11 bases and J 3 bases; nucleotides not matched to a gene: 8. The CDR3 is 14 residues long. Germline loops: CDR1 MDHEN, CDR2 SYDVKM. DNA for the CDR3: TGTGCCGTCAAACAGGGGGCCGGTGGAAACACCATATATTTT. This encodes CAVKQGAGGNTIYF.

The V gene is TRBV21-1, the J gene TRBJ2-3; no DNA check was done on the table's D call, TRBD2. TRBV21-1 corresponds to a pseudogene. The CDR3 consists of 16 residues. The chain's CDR3 is CASSKPSGRARDTQYF. The CDR3 DNA reads TGTGCCAGCAGCAAACCTAGCGGGAGGGCCCGAGATACGCAGTATTTT.

The chain combines TRBV27 with TRBJ2-7; the D gene is possibly TRBD2 (5 bases). There are 11 residues in the CDR3. Germline CDR1 is MNHEY and CDR2 is SMNVEV (reference sequence). Trimming pared 4 bases from V and 6 bases from J, leaving 7 bases between. CDR3 in amino acids: CASSSGVEQYF. CDR3 DNA sequence: TGTGCCAGCAGTTCCGGGGTCGAGCAGTACTTC.

The chain couples TRBV28 to TRBJ2-3; 14 bases are shared with TRBD2. CDR1 and CDR2 from the germline V gene are MDHEN and SYDVKM. V shed 3 bases and J 2 bases; nucleotides not matched to a gene: 7. The CDR3 spans 18 residues. This CDR3 reads CASSFSRTSGGITDTQYF. CDR3 DNA sequence: TGTGCCAGCAGTTTTTCCCGGACTAGCGGGGGGATCACAGATACGCAGTATTTT.

This sequence joins TRBV25-1 and TRBJ1-5, with D uncertain. This CDR3 is built from 13 residues. Trimming cost V 1 base and J 9 bases, with 10 bases left between them. Germline values: CDR1 MGHDK, CDR2 SYGVNS. The CDR3 nucleotides are TGTGCCAGCAGTGAATTTGTGACGGGGCCCCAGCATTTT. This translates into CASSEFVTGPQHF.

The rearrangement links TRBV15 to TRBJ2-5, with 8 nucleotides matching TRBD1. V was pared by 4 bases and J by 5 bases, with 12 bases of the junction left unmatched. The germline CDR1 and CDR2 sequences are LNHNV and YYDKDF (reference sequence). The CDR3 consists of 16 residues. In DNA form, the CDR3 reads TGTGCCACCAGCAAGGCTCGACAGGGGTTGCGGGAGACCCAGTACTTC. It is translated as CATSKARQGLRETQYF.

This clone is deemed medium-sized. This chain links TRBV7-8 with TRBJ2-7, with TRBD2 matching 12 bases. J lost 5 bases, V lost 5 bases, and 10 bases had no gene match. CDR1 and CDR2 (germline): SGHVS, FQNEAQ. The CDR3 has 16 residues. The CDR3 DNA is TGTGCCAGCAGCCAACCGAGGACTAGCGGGACGAACGAGCAGTACTTC. The encoded protein is CASSQPRTSGTNEQYF.

The V and J genes are TRBV19 and TRBJ1-1; the match to TRBD1 covers 7 bases. V gave up 3 bases and J gave up 1 base; unmatched junction bases: 5. The CDR3 extends over 15 amino acids. CDR1 is LNHDA and CDR2 is SQIVND in the germline V gene (reference sequence). The CDR3 nucleotides read TGTGCCAGTAGTATGGACAGGTTTCCGAACACTGAAGCTTTCTTT. Translating it yields CASSMDRFPNTEAFF. The full variable domain, its missing parts supplied by reference TRBV19 and TRBJ1-1, is DGGITQSPKYLFRKEGQNVTLSCEQNLNHDAMYWYRQDPGQGLRLIYYSQIVNDFQKGDIAEGYSVSREKKESFPLTVTSAQKNPTAFYLCASSMDRFPNTEAFFGQGTRLTVV.

The chain's CDR3 is CASSVHSRTVSYEQYF. Written as DNA, the CDR3 is TGTGCCAGCAGTGTCCATTCGAGAACAGTCTCCTACGAGCAGTACTTC. The chain employs TRBV6-1 and TRBJ2-7; D call uncertain. This CDR3 contains 16 residues. In germline, CDR1 is MNHNS, CDR2 SASEGT. Trimming shortened V by 4 bases and J by 0 bases, and 16 bases separated the two germline ends.

The V and J genes are TRBV10-1 and TRBJ2-4; 12 bases map to TRBD2. The CDR3 spans 15 residues. V lost 8 bases, J lost 10 bases, and 12 bases stayed unmatched. CDR1 is WNHNN and CDR2 is SYGVQD in the germline V gene (reference sequence). CDR3 in amino acids: CASSPSGRALGIQYF. The CDR3 DNA reads TGCGCCAGCTCCCCTAGCGGGAGGGCCCTCGGGATTCAGTACTTC.

The genes are TRBV5-1 and TRBJ1-4; 7 nucleotides agree with TRBD1. The V segment lost 2 bases and the J segment 7 bases; nucleotides outside the gene matches: 14. The V gene's germline CDR1 is SGHRS and CDR2 YFSETQ. The CDR3 has 17 residues. The CDR3 sequence is CASSFRVGGRLGEKLFF. The CDR3 DNA is TGCGCCAGCAGCTTCCGGGTAGGGGGCCGTCTGGGTGAAAAACTGTTTTTT.

The CDR3 sequence is CASSFIQGGYEQYF. CDR3 DNA: TGTGCCAGCAGCTTTATACAGGGGGGGTACGAGCAGTACTTC. V and J are TRBV5-8 and TRBJ2-7; perhaps TRBD1 as D (8 bases). The ends were cut back, 2 bases at V and 4 bases at J, with 13 bases in the middle. Germline CDR1 SGHTS, CDR2 YDEGEE. The CDR3 totals 14 residues.

In regard to this clone: One end of the junction varies from germline; a read error may be responsible. The CDR3 spells CASSIAPGLADTQYF. The CDR3 bases are TGTGCTAGCAGCATTGCCCCCGGACTAGCGGATACGCAGTATTTT. The chain combines TRBV7-7 with TRBJ2-3; TRBD2 agrees at 9 bases. CDR1 is SSHAT, CDR2 FNYEAQ, per germline (reference sequence). The CDR3 sequence is 15 residues long.

The chain links TRBV12-5 to TRBJ2-5; 7 bases map to TRBD1. Germline V gene data show CDR1 as LGHNT and CDR2 as FRNRAP. J was trimmed by 4 bases and V by 1 base; bases with no gene match: 12. The CDR3 is 17 residues long. This CDR3 reads CASGLGQGEGGRETQYF. CDR3 DNA sequence: TGTGCTAGTGGTTTGGGCCAGGGGGAAGGGGGTAGAGAGACCCAGTACTTC.

J is TRBJ1-4 and V is TRBV2, with TRBD1 matching over 7 bases. Per germline, CDR1 SNHLY and CDR2 FYNNEI. There are 15 residues in the CDR3. J gave up 6 bases and V 6 bases, and 10 bases lay outside the gene matches. The CDR3 DNA reads TGTGCCAGCAGGTCGAAGGGGGCTGGCTATGAAAAACTGTTTTTT. As protein: CASRSKGAGYEKLFF.

The V call is TRBV11-3, the J call TRBJ2-5; 7 nucleotides agree with TRBD2. The CDR3 runs 15 residues. Trimming cost V 1 base and J 2 bases; bases outside gene matches: 4. Germline V lookup: CDR1 SGHNT, CDR2 YENEEA. The CDR3 region is CASSLGAGPQETQYF. As DNA, the CDR3 is TGTGCCAGCAGCTTAGGAGCGGGACCTCAAGAGACCCAGTACTTC.

The V gene is TRBV5-1, the J gene TRBJ1-1, with D tentatively TRBD1 (5 bases). Germline V gene sequence: CDR1 SGHRS, CDR2 YFSETQ. Trimming pared 0 bases from V and 5 bases from J, leaving 11 bases between. The CDR3 runs 14 residues. The CDR3 region is CASSLVGAGTEAFF. The CDR3 DNA sequence: TGCGCCAGCAGCTTGGTAGGGGCTGGTACTGAAGCTTTCTTT.

This clone was detected only once. The chain is built from TRBV30 and TRBJ2-7; 7 bases match TRBD1. The CDR3 is 12 residues long. Unmatched junction bases numbered 2, after V lost 2 bases and J lost 4 bases. Germline V gene sequence: CDR1 GTSNPN, CDR2 SVGIG (reference sequence). Here the CDR3 reads CAWSKDRYEQYF. The CDR3 bases are TGTGCCTGGAGTAAGGACAGGTACGAGCAGTACTTC.

The chain joins TRBV7-3 to TRBJ2-3, with TRBD1 identical over 8 bases. CDR1 and CDR2 (germline): SGHTA, FQGTGA. V shed 2 bases and J 2 bases; nucleotides not matched to a gene: 3. CDR3 size: 15 residues. CDR3 region: CASSLDRGFTDTQYF. The CDR3 nucleotides read TGTGCCAGCAGCTTAGACAGGGGTTTCACAGATACGCAGTATTTT.